The T cell receptor (beta chain) under discussion was sequenced for a study of OX40 agonist ivuxolimab in advanced cancers. About the investigation overall: Ivuxolimab was a fully human IgG2 agonistic monoclonal antibody targeting the costimulatory receptor OX40 (CD134). The paper covers the monotherapy dose-escalation part of the phase I ivuxolimab trial, which included N of about 56 patients. Intravenous ivuxolimab was administered to patients every 2 weeks at six dose levels: 0.01, 0.1, 0.3, 1.5, 3 and 10 mg/kg. Among the roughly 52 dose-escalation patients, 19 had hepatocellular carcinoma, roughly 15 melanoma, 9 renal cell carcinoma and 9 head and neck cancer. Peripheral TCRbeta sequencing was intended to test whether TCR sequence diversity was altered and clonal T-cell expansion was caused by ivuxolimab. Partial responses were achieved by three dose-escalation patients, of whom one had hepatocellular carcinoma and two had cutaneous melanoma. Patients were allowed to have had prior anti-PD-1, anti-PD-L1 or anti-CTLA-4 therapy, and approximately 40% of the dose-escalation patients had been treated with checkpoint inhibitors. In the dose-escalation cohort, roughly four fifths of patients were male, and the mean age was roughly 60 years, with a range of about 20 to 79. Broader findings and caveats from the paper: Which antigens the clonally expanded peripheral T cells were specific for was not determined. Partial responders in the 0.1-3.0 mg/kg groups had among the lowest normalized peripheral clonal expansion, especially among CD8+ T cells. After ivuxolimab, expanded clones were on average more numerous among CD8+ T cells than among CD4+ T cells. Clonal expansion of both CD4+ and CD8+ blood T cells was observed from baseline to week 6 at doses 0.1 to 3.0 mg/kg. Low levels of normalized T-cell clonal expansion were also shown by some nonresponding patients.

Inclusive of the bounding cysteine and phenylalanine, the CDR3 is 17 residues long. Just the 51-base CDR3 DNA is kept, in frame starting at base 1. CDR1 is given as SGHVS and CDR2 as FNYEAQ, both from the germline V gene. V loses 2 bases at its end and J loses 5 bases; junction bases beyond the gene matches: 8. In regard to this clone: Its antigen target is currently unknown. No much larger clonotype is one base removed from it; base qualities were not supplied.

The trial excluded patients who had a history of autoimmune disease or who were on systemic immunosuppression. Peripheral blood for TCR sequencing was collected from all dose cohorts at baseline, on cycle 4 day 1, and on cycle 7 day 1. The samples were drawn from a first-in-human, open-label, multicenter phase I dose-escalation trial of ivuxolimab. Adults with locally advanced or metastatic melanoma, renal cell carcinoma, hepatocellular carcinoma or head and neck squamous cell carcinoma were enrolled in the trial. CD4+ and CD8+ T cells were sorted separately from peripheral blood before TCR sequencing. Genomic DNA was extracted from sorted cells for sequencing of the TCRbeta CDR3 region. TCRbeta CDR3 regions were sequenced using the immunoSEQ Assay. TCRdb mirrors the immuneACCESS table, restricted to in-frame sequences. Some clones are absent from its copies; in checked studies, under half trace to an unresolved V gene, and the reason for the others is unknown. In this sample the table shows over 55,000 clones, approximately 94% of which occur a single time. The ten largest clones capture 15% to 17% of the sample.

The V and J segments used are TRBV7-6 and TRBJ1-6; 8 central nucleotides agree with TRBD1. The sequence was collected from an adult with an advanced solid tumor such as melanoma, head and neck, liver or kidney cancer. The starting material was CD4+ or CD8+ T cells sorted from blood, obtained in a trial of the OX40 agonist ivuxolimab. The CDR3 in this case is CASSLRQGLGNNSPLHF. At the DNA level, the sequence is TGTGCCAGCAGCTTACGACAGGGGTTAGGCAATAATTCACCCCTCCACTTT.